This paragraph reports one T cell receptor beta chain. Its antigen remains unidentified. The CDR3 is made up of 12 amino acids. The germline gives CDR1 MDHEN, CDR2 SYDVKM. Trimming at V came to 9 bases and at J to 8 bases, leaving 8 bases not matched to a gene. The data are from a study of cytomegalovirus exposure and HLA in healthy donors. With 60 Vbeta and 13 Jbeta primers, the PCR was carried out. Clones were read by immunoSEQ multiplex PCR, and TCRdb kept only the in-frame ones, dropping some. The sample has 80,000 to 95,000 clones, roughly 77% seen once. The study, taken as a whole, reports: TCR beta V- and J-gene trimming was later associated with a missense DCLRE1C variant.

Source material: PBMCs. This chain links TRBV28 with TRBJ1-2, with TRBD1 matching over 8 bases. The clonotype was recovered from a middle-aged woman in good health and CMV-seropositive. The DNA of the CDR3 is TGTGCCAGTAGGATCGGGACAGGCGGCTACACCTTC. Amino acids: CASRIGTGGYTF.